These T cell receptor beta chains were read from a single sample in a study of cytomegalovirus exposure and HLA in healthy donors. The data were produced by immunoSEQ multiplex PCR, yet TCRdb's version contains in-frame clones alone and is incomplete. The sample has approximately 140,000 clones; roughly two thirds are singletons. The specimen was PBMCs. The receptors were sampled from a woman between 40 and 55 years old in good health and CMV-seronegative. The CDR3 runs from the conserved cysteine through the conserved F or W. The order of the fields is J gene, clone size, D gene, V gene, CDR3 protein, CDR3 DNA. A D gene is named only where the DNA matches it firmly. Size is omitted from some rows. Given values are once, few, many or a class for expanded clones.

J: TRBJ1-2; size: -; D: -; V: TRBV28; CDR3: CASSLEPKNYGYTF; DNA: TGTGCCAGCAGTTTAGAGCCCAAAAACTATGGCTACACCTTC
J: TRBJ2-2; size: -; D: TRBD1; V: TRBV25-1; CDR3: CASSADRSLRSTGELFF; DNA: TGTGCCAGCAGTGCGGACAGGTCTTTGAGGAGCACCGGGGAGCTGTTTTTT
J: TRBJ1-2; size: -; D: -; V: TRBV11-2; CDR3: CASSFTDRTNYGYTF; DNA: TGTGCCAGCAGCTTCACGGACAGAACTAACTATGGCTACACCTTC
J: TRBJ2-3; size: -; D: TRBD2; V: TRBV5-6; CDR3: CASSSELAGEDTQYF; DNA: TGTGCCAGCAGCTCCGAGCTAGCGGGGGAAGATACGCAGTATTTT
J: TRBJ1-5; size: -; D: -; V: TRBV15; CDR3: CATSGPRDIRNQPQHF; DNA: TGTGCCACCAGCGGACCCCGGGACATACGCAATCAGCCCCAGCATTTT
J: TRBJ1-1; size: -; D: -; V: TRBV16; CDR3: CASSQTGKNTEAFF; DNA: TGTGCCAGCAGCCAGACAGGAAAGAACACTGAAGCTTTCTTT
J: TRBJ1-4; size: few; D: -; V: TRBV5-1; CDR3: CASSWGPRETNEKLFF; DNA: TGCGCCAGCAGCTGGGGACCCCGGGAGACTAATGAAAAACTGTTTTTT
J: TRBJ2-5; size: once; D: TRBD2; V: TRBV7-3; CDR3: CASSLTAGGNQETQYF; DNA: TGTGCCAGCAGCTTAACGGCGGGGGGGAACCAAGAGACCCAGTACTTC
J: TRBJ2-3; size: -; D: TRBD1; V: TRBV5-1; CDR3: CASSSGQISTDTQYF; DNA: TGCGCCAGCAGCTCGGGACAGATAAGCACAGATACGCAGTATTTT
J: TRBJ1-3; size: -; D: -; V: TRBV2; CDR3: CASSREGYTIYF; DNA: TGTGCCAGCAGTCGGGAGGGGTATACCATATATTTT
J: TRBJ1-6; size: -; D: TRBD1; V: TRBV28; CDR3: CASRNDRVSPLHF; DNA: TGTGCCAGCAGAAACGACAGGGTCTCACCCCTCCACTTT
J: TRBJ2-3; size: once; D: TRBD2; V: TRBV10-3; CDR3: CAISEGGGAKDTQYF; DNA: TGTGCCATCAGTGAGGGCGGGGGGGCCAAAGATACGCAGTATTTT
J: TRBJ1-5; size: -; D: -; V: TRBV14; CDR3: CASSQGGRPQHF; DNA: TGTGCCAGCAGCCAAGGCGGGAGGCCCCAGCATTTT
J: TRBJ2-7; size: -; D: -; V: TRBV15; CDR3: CATSRDRGVSEQYF; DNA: TGTGCCACCAGCAGAGATAGGGGCGTCTCCGAGCAGTACTTC
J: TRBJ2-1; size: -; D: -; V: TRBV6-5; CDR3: CASKLRESSYNEQFF; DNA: TGTGCCAGCAAGTTACGCGAGAGCTCCTACAATGAGCAGTTCTTC
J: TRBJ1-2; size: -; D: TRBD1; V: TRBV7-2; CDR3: CASSLSRGRGYTF; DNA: TGTGCCAGCAGCTTGAGCAGGGGGCGGGGCTACACCTTC
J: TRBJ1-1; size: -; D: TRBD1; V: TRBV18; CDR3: CASSPPRTGATEAFF; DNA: TGTGCCAGCTCACCACCGAGGACAGGGGCTACTGAAGCTTTCTTT
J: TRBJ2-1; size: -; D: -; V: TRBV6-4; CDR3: CASSARNNEQFF; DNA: TGTGCCAGCAGTGCCCGTAACAATGAGCAGTTCTTC
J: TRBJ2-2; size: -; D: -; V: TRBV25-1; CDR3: CASAVTGELFF; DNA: TGTGCCTCCGCGGTCACCGGGGAGCTGTTTTTT
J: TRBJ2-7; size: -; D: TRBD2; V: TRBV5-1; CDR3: CASSLVASGETPVYEQYF; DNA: TGCGCCAGCAGCTTGGTTGCCAGCGGGGAAACCCCAGTCTACGAGCAGTACTTC
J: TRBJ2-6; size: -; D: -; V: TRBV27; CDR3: CASSLPGPPGGANVLTF; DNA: TGTGCCAGCAGTTTGCCGGGTCCTCCGGGTGGGGCCAACGTCCTGACTTTC
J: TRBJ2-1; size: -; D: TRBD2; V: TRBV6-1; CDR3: CASSEALGTSGGNEQFF; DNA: TGTGCCAGCAGTGAAGCGCTTGGGACTAGCGGGGGGAATGAGCAGTTCTTC
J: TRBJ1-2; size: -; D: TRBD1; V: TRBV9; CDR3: CASSVRDRPEGYTF; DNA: TGTGCCAGCAGCGTTCGGGACAGGCCTGAGGGCTACACCTTC
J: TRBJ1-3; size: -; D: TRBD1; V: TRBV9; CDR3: CASSAGGSGNTIYF; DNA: TGTGCCAGCAGCGCAGGGGGTTCTGGAAACACCATATATTTT
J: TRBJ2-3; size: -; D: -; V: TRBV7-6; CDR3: CASSLGGHTDTQYF; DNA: TGTGCCAGCAGCTTAGGGGGACACACAGATACGCAGTATTTT